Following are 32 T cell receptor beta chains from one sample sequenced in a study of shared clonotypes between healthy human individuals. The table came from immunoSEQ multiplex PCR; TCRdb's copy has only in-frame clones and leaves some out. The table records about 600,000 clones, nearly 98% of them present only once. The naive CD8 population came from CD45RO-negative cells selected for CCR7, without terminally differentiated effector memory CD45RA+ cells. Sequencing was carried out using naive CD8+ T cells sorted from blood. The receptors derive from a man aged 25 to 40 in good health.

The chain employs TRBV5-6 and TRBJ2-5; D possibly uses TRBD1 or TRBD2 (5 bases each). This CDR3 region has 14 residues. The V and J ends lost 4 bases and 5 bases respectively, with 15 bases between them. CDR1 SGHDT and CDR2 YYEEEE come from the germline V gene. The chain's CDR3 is CASSPGGAGETQYF. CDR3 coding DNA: TGTGCCAGCAGCCCTGGGGGAGCAGGGGAGACCCAGTACTTC.

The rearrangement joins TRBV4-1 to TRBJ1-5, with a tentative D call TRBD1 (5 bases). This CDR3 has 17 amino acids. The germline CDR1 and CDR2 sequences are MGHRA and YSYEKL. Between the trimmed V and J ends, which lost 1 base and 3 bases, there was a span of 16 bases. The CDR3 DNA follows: TGCGCCAGCAGCCAAGGAAGTTTCAGGGAGGACAATCAGCCCCAGCATTTT. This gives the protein CASSQGSFREDNQPQHF.

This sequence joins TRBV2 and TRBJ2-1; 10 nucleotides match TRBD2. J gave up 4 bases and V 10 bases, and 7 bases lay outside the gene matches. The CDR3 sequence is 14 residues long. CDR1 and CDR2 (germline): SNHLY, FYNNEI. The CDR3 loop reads CAISSGSIYNEQFF. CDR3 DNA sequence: TGTGCCATCTCTAGCGGGAGTATATACAATGAGCAGTTCTTC.

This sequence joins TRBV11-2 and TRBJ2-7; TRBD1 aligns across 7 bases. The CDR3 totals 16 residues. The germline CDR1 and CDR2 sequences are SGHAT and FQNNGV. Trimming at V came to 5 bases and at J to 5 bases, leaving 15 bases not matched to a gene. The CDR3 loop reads CASSLTRTGGFDEQYF. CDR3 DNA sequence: TGTGCCAGCAGCCTAACCCGGACAGGTGGTTTCGACGAGCAGTACTTC.

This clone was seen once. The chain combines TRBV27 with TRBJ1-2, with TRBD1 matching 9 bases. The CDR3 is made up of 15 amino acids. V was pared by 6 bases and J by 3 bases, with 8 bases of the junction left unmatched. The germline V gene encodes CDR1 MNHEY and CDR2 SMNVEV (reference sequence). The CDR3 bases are TGTGCCAGCAGACAGGGGGCTCAAGGAGACTATGGCTACACCTTC. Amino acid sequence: CASRQGAQGDYGYTF.

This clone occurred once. The CDR3 sequence is CASNGRQGGTYEQYF. CDR3 DNA: TGTGCCAGCAACGGGCGGCAGGGAGGGACCTACGAGCAGTACTTC. The chain is built from TRBV5-8 and TRBJ2-7; 7 bases are a match to TRBD2. The CDR3 sequence is 15 residues long. V lost 6 bases, J lost 2 bases, and 11 bases stayed unmatched. The germline CDR1 and CDR2 sequences are SGHTS and YDEGEE.

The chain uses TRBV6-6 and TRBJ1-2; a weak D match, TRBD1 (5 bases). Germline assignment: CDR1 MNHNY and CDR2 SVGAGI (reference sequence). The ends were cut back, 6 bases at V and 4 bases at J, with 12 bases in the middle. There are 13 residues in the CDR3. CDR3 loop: CASSTTVFYGYTF. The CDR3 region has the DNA TGTGCCAGCAGCACGACAGTTTTCTATGGCTACACCTTC.

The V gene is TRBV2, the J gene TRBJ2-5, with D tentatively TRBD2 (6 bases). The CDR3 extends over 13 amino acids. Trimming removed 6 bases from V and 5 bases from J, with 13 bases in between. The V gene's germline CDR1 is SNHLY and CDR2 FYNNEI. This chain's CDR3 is CASRMGGMETQYF. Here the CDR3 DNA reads TGTGCCAGCAGGATGGGGGGTATGGAGACCCAGTACTTC.

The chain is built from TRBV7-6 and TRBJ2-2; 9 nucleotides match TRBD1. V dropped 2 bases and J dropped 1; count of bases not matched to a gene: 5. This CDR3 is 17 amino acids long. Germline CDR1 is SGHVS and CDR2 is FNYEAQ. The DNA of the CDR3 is TGTGCCAGCAGCTTACGAAGGGGACAGGGGAACACCGGGGAGCTGTTTTTT. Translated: CASSLRRGQGNTGELFF.

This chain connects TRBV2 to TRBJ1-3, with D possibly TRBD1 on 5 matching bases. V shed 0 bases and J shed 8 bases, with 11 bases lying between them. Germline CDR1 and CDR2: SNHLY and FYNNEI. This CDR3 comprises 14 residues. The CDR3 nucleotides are TGTGCCAGCAGTGAAGCCCCGTCGGGGGACACCATATATTTT. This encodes CASSEAPSGDTIYF.

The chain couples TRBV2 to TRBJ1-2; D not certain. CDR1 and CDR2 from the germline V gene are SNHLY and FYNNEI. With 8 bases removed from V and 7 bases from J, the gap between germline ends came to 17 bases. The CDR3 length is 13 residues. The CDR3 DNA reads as TGTGCCAGCCCCGGGCGGGATCTGAGTGGCTACACCTTC. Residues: CASPGRDLSGYTF. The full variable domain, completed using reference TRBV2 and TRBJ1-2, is EPEVTQTPSHQVTQMGQEVILRCVPISNHLYFYWYRQILGQKVEFLVSFYNNEISEKSEIFDDQFSVERPDGSNFTLKIRSTKLEDSAMYFCASPGRDLSGYTFGSGTRLTVV.

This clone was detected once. The CDR3 DNA reads TGTGCCAGCAGTGCCATGGCAAATTCGGCGGCTGGGATGGCCCAGCATTTT. The encoded protein is CASSAMANSAAGMAQHF. This chain links TRBV6-1 with TRBJ1-5, with no clear D. In germline, CDR1 is MNHNS, CDR2 SASEGT. The CDR3 totals 17 residues. V was trimmed by 4 bases and J by 11 bases, leaving 27 bases between them.

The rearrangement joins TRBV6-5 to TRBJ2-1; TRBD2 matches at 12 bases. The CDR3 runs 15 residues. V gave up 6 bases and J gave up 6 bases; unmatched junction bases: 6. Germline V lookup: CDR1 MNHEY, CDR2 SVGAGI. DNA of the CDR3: TGTGCCAGCAGGCCACTAGCGGGAGGCGTCAATGAGCAGTTCTTC. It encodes CASRPLAGGVNEQFF.

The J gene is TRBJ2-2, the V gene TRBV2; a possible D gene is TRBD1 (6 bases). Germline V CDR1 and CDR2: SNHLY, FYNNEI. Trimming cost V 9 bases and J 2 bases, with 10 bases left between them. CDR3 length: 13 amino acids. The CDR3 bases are TGTGCCAGTCTGACAGGCAACACCGGGGAGCTGTTTTTT. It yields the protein CASLTGNTGELFF.

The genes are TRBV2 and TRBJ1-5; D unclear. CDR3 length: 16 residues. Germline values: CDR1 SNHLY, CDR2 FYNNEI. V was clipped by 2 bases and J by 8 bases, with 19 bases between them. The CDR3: CASSEPWTGKGEPQHF. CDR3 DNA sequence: TGTGCCAGCAGTGAACCCTGGACGGGCAAAGGTGAGCCCCAGCATTTT. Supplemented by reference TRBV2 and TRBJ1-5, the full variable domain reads EPEVTQTPSHQVTQMGQEVILRCVPISNHLYFYWYRQILGQKVEFLVSFYNNEISEKSEIFDDQFSVERPDGSNFTLKIRSTKLEDSAMYFCASSEPWTGKGEPQHFGDGTRLSIL.

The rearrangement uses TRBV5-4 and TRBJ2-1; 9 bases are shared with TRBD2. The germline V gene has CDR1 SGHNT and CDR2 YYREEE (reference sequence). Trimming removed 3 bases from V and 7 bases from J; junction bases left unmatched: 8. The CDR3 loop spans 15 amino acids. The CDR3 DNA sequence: TGTGCCAGCAGCTCCATAGCGGGAGAGGTAAATGAGCAGTTCTTC. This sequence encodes CASSSIAGEVNEQFF.

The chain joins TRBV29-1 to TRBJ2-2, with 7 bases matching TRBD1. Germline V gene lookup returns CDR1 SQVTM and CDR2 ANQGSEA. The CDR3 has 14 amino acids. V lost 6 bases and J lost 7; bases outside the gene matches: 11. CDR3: CSVNFRGHGGELFF. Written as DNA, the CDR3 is TGCAGCGTCAACTTTAGGGGGCATGGCGGGGAGCTGTTTTTT.

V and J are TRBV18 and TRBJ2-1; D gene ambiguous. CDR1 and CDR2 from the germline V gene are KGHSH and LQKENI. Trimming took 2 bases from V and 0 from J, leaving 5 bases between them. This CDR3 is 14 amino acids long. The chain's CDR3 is CASSPASSYNEQFF. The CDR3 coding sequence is TGTGCCAGCTCACCAGCGAGCTCCTACAATGAGCAGTTCTTC.

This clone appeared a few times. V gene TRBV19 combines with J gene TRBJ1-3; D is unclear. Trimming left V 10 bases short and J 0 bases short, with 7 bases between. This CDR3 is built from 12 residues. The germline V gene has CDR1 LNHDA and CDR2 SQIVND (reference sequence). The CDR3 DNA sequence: TGTGCCACCCACAGCTCTGGAAACACCATATATTTT. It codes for CATHSSGNTIYF.

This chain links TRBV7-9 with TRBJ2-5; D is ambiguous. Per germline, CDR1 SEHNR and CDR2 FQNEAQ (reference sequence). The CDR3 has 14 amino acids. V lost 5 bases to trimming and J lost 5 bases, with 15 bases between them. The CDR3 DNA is TGTGCCAGCAGCCCTCTGAGGTACCCGGAGACCCAGTACTTC. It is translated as CASSPLRYPETQYF. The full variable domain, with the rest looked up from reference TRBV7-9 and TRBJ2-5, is DTGVSQNPRHKITKRGQNVTFRCDPISEHNRLYWYRQTLGQGPEFLTYFQNEAQLEKSRLLSDRFSAERPKGSFSTLEIQRTEQGDSAMYLCASSPLRYPETQYFGPGTRLLVL.

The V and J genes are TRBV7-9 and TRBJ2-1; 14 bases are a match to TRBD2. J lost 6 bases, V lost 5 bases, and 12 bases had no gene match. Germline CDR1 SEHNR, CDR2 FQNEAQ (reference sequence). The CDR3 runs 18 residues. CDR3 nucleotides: TGTGCCAGCAGCCCGGCTTTCTGGGGGACTAGCGGGAGCAATGAGCAGTTCTTC. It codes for CASSPAFWGTSGSNEQFF.

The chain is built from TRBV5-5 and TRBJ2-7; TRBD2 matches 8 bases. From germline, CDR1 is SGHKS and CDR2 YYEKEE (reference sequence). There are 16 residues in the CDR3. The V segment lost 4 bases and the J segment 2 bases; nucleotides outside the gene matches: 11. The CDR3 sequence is CASSDFRLALTYEQYF. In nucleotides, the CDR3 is TGTGCCAGCAGCGATTTCAGACTAGCGCTGACCTACGAGCAGTACTTC.

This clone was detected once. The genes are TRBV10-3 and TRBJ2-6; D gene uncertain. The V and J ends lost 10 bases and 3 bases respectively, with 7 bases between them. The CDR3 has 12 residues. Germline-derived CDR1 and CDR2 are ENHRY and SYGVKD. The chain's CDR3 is CATLFGANVLTF. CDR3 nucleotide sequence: TGTGCCACCTTGTTTGGGGCCAACGTCCTGACTTTC.

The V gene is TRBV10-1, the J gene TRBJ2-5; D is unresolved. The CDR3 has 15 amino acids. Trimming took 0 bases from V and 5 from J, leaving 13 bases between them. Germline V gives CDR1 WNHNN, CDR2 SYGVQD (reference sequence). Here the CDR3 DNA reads TGCGCCAGCAGTGAGTCGTACGGAAATTGGGAGACCCAGTACTTC. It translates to CASSESYGNWETQYF.

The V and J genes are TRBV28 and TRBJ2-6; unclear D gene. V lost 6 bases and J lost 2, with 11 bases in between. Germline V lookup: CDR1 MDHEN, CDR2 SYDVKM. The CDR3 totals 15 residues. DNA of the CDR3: TGTGCCAGCAGCCCACGAAGAGCTGGGGCCAACGTCCTGACTTTC. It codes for CASSPRRAGANVLTF.

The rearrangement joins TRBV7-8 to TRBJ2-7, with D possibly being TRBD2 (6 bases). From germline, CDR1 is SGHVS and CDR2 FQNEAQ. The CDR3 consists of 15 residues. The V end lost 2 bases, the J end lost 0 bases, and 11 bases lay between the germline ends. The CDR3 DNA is TGTGCCAGCAGCTTATGGGGGAGGCGCTCCTACGAGCAGTACTTC. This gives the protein CASSLWGRRSYEQYF.

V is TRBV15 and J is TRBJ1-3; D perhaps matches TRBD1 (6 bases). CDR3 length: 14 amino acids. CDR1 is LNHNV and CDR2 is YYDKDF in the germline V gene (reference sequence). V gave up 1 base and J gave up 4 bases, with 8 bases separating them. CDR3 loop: CATSRGQAGNTIYF. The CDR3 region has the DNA TGTGCCACCAGCAGAGGACAGGCAGGAAACACCATATATTTT.

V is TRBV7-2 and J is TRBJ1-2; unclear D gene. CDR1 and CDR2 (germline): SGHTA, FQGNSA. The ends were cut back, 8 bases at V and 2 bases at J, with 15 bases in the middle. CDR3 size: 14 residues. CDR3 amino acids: CASLRRSENYGYTF. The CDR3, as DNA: TGTGCCAGCCTACGCAGATCAGAGAACTATGGCTACACCTTC.

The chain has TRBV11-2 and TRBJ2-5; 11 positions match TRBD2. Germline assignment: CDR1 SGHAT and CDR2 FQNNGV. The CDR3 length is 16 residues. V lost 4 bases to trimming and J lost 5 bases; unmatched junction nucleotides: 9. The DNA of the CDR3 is TGTGCCAGCAGCTACGCTAGCGGGAGGACCCAGGAGACCCAGTACTTC. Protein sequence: CASSYASGRTQETQYF.

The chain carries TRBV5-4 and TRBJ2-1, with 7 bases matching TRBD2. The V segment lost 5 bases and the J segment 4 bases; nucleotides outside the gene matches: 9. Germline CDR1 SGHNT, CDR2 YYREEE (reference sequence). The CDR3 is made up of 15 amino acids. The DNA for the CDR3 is TGTGCCAGCAGTTGGCCTAGCGGCCCTTACAATGAGCAGTTCTTC. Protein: CASSWPSGPYNEQFF.

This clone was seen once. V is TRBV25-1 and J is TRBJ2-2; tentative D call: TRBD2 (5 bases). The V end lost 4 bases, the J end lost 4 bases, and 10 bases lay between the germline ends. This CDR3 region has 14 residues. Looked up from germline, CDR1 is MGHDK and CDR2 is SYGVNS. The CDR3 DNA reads TGTGCCAGCAGTGTGACTATCTCCACCGGGGAGCTGTTTTTT. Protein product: CASSVTISTGELFF.

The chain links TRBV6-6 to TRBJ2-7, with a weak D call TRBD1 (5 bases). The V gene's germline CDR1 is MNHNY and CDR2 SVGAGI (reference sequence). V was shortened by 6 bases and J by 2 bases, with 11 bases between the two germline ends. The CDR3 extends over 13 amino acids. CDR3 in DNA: TGTGCCAGCAGCCAAGACAGCGCCTACGAGCAGTACTTC. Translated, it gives CASSQDSAYEQYF.